Presented here are 31 T cell receptor beta chains from one specimen sequenced in a study of cytomegalovirus exposure and HLA in healthy donors. Primers: 60 Vbeta forward and 13 Jbeta reverse. This table comes from immunoSEQ multiplex PCR, and its TCRdb copy is limited to in-frame clones, with some not included. This table holds 150,000 or so clones, more than 70% found once. Source material: PBMCs. The receptors were gathered from a girl aged 5-17 years in good health and CMV-seronegative.

This clone has a handful of counts. The chain combines TRBV9 with TRBJ1-1; the match to TRBD1 covers 8 bases. Trimming at V came to 3 bases and at J to 1 base, leaving 8 bases not matched to a gene. The CDR3 has 16 residues. Germline V gene data show CDR1 as SGDLS and CDR2 as YYNGEE. The CDR3 region is CASSGDRPQPNTEAFF. The CDR3 nucleotides are TGTGCCAGCAGCGGGGACAGGCCCCAACCGAACACTGAAGCTTTCTTT.

In its sample, this clone was seen a few times. This chain connects TRBV5-6 to TRBJ1-6, with D possibly matching TRBD1 (5 bases). The CDR3 is 13 residues long. Trimming shortened V by 5 bases and J by 10 bases, and 13 bases separated the two germline ends. CDR1 SGHDT and CDR2 YYEEEE come from the germline V gene. The CDR3 nucleotides are TGTGCCAGCAGGGAGGCCGGGGGGTCACCCCTCCACTTT. Protein product: CASREAGGSPLHF. Based on the CDR3 plus reference TRBV5-6 and TRBJ1-6, the full variable domain is DAGVTQSPTHLIKTRGQQVTLRCSPKSGHDTVSWYQQALGQGPQFIFQYYEEEERQRGNFPDRFSGHQFPNYSSELNVNALLLGDSALYLCASREAGGSPLHFGNGTRLTVT.

J is TRBJ2-2 and V is TRBV7-6; the match to TRBD2 covers 7 bases. Unmatched junction bases numbered 9, after V lost 7 bases and J lost 1 base. The CDR3 contains 16 residues. Looked up from germline, CDR1 is SGHVS and CDR2 is FNYEAQ. In DNA form, the CDR3 reads TGTGCCAGCACCGGGGGGACCCTTGGGAACACCGGGGAGCTGTTTTTT. Protein product: CASTGGTLGNTGELFF.

This clone was recorded once. This chain joins TRBV5-6 and TRBJ2-7; no firm D call. CDR3 length: 14 amino acids. The V end was cut by 3 bases, the J end by 2 bases, with 12 bases between. CDR1 is SGHDT and CDR2 is YYEEEE in the germline V gene. Here the CDR3 DNA reads TGTGCCAGCAGCTATGGGCCCGAGACCTACGAGCAGTACTTC. Translated, it gives CASSYGPETYEQYF.

V gene TRBV12-5 combines with J gene TRBJ2-7; D is ambiguous. This CDR3 comprises 15 residues. The germline V gene has CDR1 LGHNT and CDR2 FRNRAP. The V and J ends lost 4 bases and 0 bases respectively, with 13 bases between them. The CDR3 sequence is CASGSPTVSSYEQYF. The CDR3 nucleotides read TGTGCTAGTGGTTCGCCCACAGTCAGCTCCTACGAGCAGTACTTC. The full variable domain, rest sourced from reference TRBV12-5 and TRBJ2-7, is DARVTQTPRHKVTEMGQEVTMRCQPILGHNTVFWYRQTMMQGLELLAYFRNRAPLDDSGMPKDRFSAEMPDATLATLKIQPSEPRDSAVYFCASGSPTVSSYEQYFGPGTRLTVT.

The chain has TRBV7-2 and TRBJ1-3, with 9 bases fitting TRBD1. This CDR3 spans 15 amino acids. Trimming at V came to 3 bases and at J to 6 bases, leaving 6 bases not matched to a gene. CDR1 is SGHTA and CDR2 is FQGNSA in the germline V gene. CDR3 coding DNA: TGTGCCAGCAGCTTGAACAGGGGGCCCACAAACACCATATATTTT. Its protein product is CASSLNRGPTNTIYF.

This clone was counted between two and nine times. The chain links TRBV5-1 to TRBJ1-1; 7 bases are a match to TRBD1. The CDR3 totals 14 residues. Germline lookup yields CDR1 SGHRS and CDR2 YFSETQ. Unmatched junction bases numbered 7, after V lost 4 bases and J lost 4 bases. The CDR3 bases are TGCGCCAGCAGCCCAAGACAGGGTTTCACTGAAGCTTTCTTT. Protein sequence: CASSPRQGFTEAFF. The entire variable domain, with the rest obtained from reference TRBV5-1 and TRBJ1-1, is as follows: KAGVTQTPRYLIKTRGQQVTLSCSPISGHRSVSWYQQTPGQGLQFLFEYFSETQRNKGNFPGRFSGRQFSNSRSEMNVSTLELGDSALYLCASSPRQGFTEAFFGQGTRLTVV.

A single count supports this clone. This rearrangement joins TRBV6-1 to TRBJ1-1, with D tentatively TRBD1 (5 bases). Germline V gene sequence: CDR1 MNHNS, CDR2 SASEGT. Trimming stripped 4 bases from V and 1 base from J, with 10 bases between. The CDR3 consists of 14 residues. The CDR3 sequence: CASSAAGGNTEAFF. The CDR3 DNA reads TGTGCCAGCAGTGCCGCGGGGGGGAACACTGAAGCTTTCTTT.

This clone has only a few counts. J is TRBJ1-1 and V is TRBV25-1; D gene ambiguous. Trimming removed 11 bases at V and 4 bases at J, with 14 bases between. Per germline, CDR1 MGHDK and CDR2 SYGVNS. There are 12 residues in the CDR3. CDR3 sequence: CAAGRSFTEAFF. Written as DNA, the CDR3 is TGTGCCGCGGGGAGGAGTTTCACTGAAGCTTTCTTT.

The rearrangement links TRBV30 to TRBJ1-4; TRBD1 matches 7 bases. The CDR3 is made up of 11 amino acids. V dropped 5 bases and J dropped 17; count of bases not matched to a gene: 11. Germline assignment: CDR1 GTSNPN and CDR2 SVGIG (reference sequence). For the CDR3, the DNA is TGTGCCTGGGAGAATACAGGGGAAGCCTTTTTT. It specifies CAWENTGEAFF.

This clone was found a few times. The chain links TRBV2 to TRBJ1-3; D call uncertain. Germline CDR1 reads SNHLY; CDR2 reads FYNNEI. CDR3 size: 15 residues. V shed 0 bases and J shed 9 bases, with 15 bases lying between them. In DNA form, the CDR3 reads TGTGCCAGCAGTGAAGCGCTTCCGGCAGGCAGCACCATATATTTT. Amino acid sequence: CASSEALPAGSTIYF.

This chain connects TRBV7-7 to TRBJ2-1; TRBD1 is a possible D gene (5 bases). Germline CDR1 and CDR2: SSHAT and FNYEAQ (reference sequence). The CDR3 runs to 17 residues. V lost 1 base to trimming and J lost 7 bases, with 20 bases between them. This CDR3 is CASSLVAGNPTSNEQFF. The CDR3 DNA follows: TGTGCCAGCAGCTTAGTAGCAGGGAACCCGACGTCGAATGAGCAGTTCTTC. The complete variable domain, with remaining parts taken from reference TRBV7-7 and TRBJ2-1, reads GAGVSQSPRYKVTKRGQDVTLRCDPISSHATLYWYQQALGQGPEFLTYFNYEAQPDKSGLPSDRFSAERPEGSISTLTIQRTEQRDSAMYRCASSLVAGNPTSNEQFFGPGTRLTVL.

This clone was observed a few times. The chain carries TRBV2 and TRBJ2-5, with 10 bases lining up with TRBD1. The CDR3 loop spans 15 amino acids. Germline CDR1 SNHLY, CDR2 FYNNEI. The V gene end was trimmed by 6 bases and the J gene end by 0 bases; junction bases not matched to a gene: 4. CDR3 coding DNA: TGTGCCAGCAGGCAGGACAGGGGGTACCAAGAGACCCAGTACTTC. It encodes CASRQDRGYQETQYF.

The gene calls are TRBV14 and TRBJ1-1; 12 bases line up with TRBD1. Per the germline V gene, CDR1 is SGHDN and CDR2 is FVKESK. This CDR3 has 14 amino acids. The junction had 4 bases not matched to a gene; V was cut back by 4 bases and J by 7 bases. CDR3 sequence reads: CASSRDRGQIEAFF. The CDR3 bases are TGTGCCAGCAGCCGGGACAGGGGGCAAATTGAAGCTTTCTTT.

The V gene is TRBV19, the J gene TRBJ1-5, with 7 bases that match TRBD1. CDR1 is LNHDA, CDR2 SQIVND, per germline (reference sequence). J was trimmed by 4 bases and V by 9 bases; bases with no gene match: 6. The CDR3 has 13 amino acids. The CDR3 loop is CASLGQPNQPQHF. In nucleotides, the CDR3 is TGTGCCAGCCTGGGACAGCCTAATCAGCCCCAGCATTTT.

V gene TRBV6-1 combines with J gene TRBJ1-1; 8 positions agree with TRBD1. V lost 4 bases and J lost 5; bases outside the gene matches: 6. This CDR3 has 14 amino acids. In germline, CDR1 is MNHNS, CDR2 SASEGT. CDR3 in DNA: TGTGCCAGCAGTGTCTACGACAGGGGAACTGAAGCTTTCTTT. This codes for CASSVYDRGTEAFF.

The gene calls are TRBV11-2 and TRBJ1-4; possibly TRBD1 for D (6 bases). Trimming removed 4 bases at V and 6 bases at J, with 12 bases between. Looked up from germline, CDR1 is SGHAT and CDR2 is FQNNGV. The CDR3 extends over 14 amino acids. CDR3 amino acids: CASSWGQGDEKLFF. The CDR3 region has the DNA TGTGCCAGCAGCTGGGGACAAGGAGATGAAAAACTGTTTTTT.

The chain couples TRBV5-1 to TRBJ1-1; no clear D gene. The germline CDR1 and CDR2 sequences are SGHRS and YFSETQ. The CDR3 length is 14 residues. The germline V and J ends were trimmed by 4 bases and 5 bases, with 15 bases remaining between them. The CDR3 sequence is CASSPPGRATEAFF. Written as DNA, the CDR3 is TGCGCCAGCAGCCCCCCTGGGAGGGCTACTGAAGCTTTCTTT. The full variable domain, its missing parts supplied by reference TRBV5-1 and TRBJ1-1, is KAGVTQTPRYLIKTRGQQVTLSCSPISGHRSVSWYQQTPGQGLQFLFEYFSETQRNKGNFPGRFSGRQFSNSRSEMNVSTLELGDSALYLCASSPPGRATEAFFGQGTRLTVV.

As DNA, the CDR3 is TGTGCCAGCTCAGCGACAGGGAAGACTGAAGCTTTCTTT. Residues: CASSATGKTEAFF. This chain connects TRBV18 to TRBJ1-1; 7 bases are shared with TRBD1. The germline gives CDR1 KGHSH, CDR2 LQKENI. This CDR3 has 13 residues. The trim removed 5 bases at V and 5 bases at J, leaving 5 bases unmatched.

Only a few counts were recorded for this clone. The rearrangement uses TRBV6-5 and TRBJ1-5; D might be TRBD1 (5 bases). Germline assignment: CDR1 MNHEY and CDR2 SVGAGI. This CDR3 region has 13 residues. Trimming cost V 5 bases and J 5 bases, with 10 bases left between them. CDR3 in amino acids: CASSQIRDQPQHF. In nucleotides, the CDR3 is TGTGCCAGCAGTCAGATCAGGGATCAGCCCCAGCATTTT.

The J gene is TRBJ1-1, the V gene TRBV30; 7 nucleotides agree with TRBD1. The CDR3 length is 15 residues. V was pared by 2 bases and J by 4 bases, with 10 bases of the junction left unmatched. Germline loops: CDR1 GTSNPN, CDR2 SVGIG (reference sequence). The chain's CDR3 is CAWSLSGGASTEAFF. The CDR3 DNA reads TGTGCCTGGAGTCTCTCAGGGGGAGCCTCCACTGAAGCTTTCTTT.

This clone was detected once. V and J are TRBV20-1 and TRBJ1-4, with D possibly matching TRBD1 (5 bases). The CDR3 loop spans 11 amino acids. Germline assignment: CDR1 DFQATT and CDR2 SNEGSKA (reference sequence). Trimming cost V 6 bases and J 7 bases, with 9 bases left between them. The CDR3 is CSARRGEKLFF. The CDR3 DNA reads as TGCAGTGCAAGGAGGGGTGAAAAACTGTTTTTT.

This clone was observed a handful of times. The chain is built from TRBV23-1 and TRBJ1-5; 7 bases map to TRBD1. TRBV23-1 falls under the ORF class, with uncertain function. The CDR3 spans 19 residues. J gave up 0 bases and V 4 bases, and 15 bases lay outside the gene matches. The CDR3 loop is CASSRTGQSQTLSNQPQHF. The DNA of the CDR3 is TGCGCCAGCAGTCGGACGGGACAGAGCCAAACACTTAGCAATCAGCCCCAGCATTTT.

This clone was detected only a few times. The chain combines TRBV27 with TRBJ1-6; D is possibly TRBD1 (6 bases). The germline V gene encodes CDR1 MNHEY and CDR2 SMNVEV (reference sequence). CDR3 length: 15 residues. V was shortened by 3 bases and J by 9 bases, with 15 bases between the two germline ends. CDR3: CASSLGTGGRSPLHF. The CDR3 DNA reads as TGTGCCAGCAGTTTGGGGACGGGGGGCCGTTCACCCCTCCACTTT.

This clone was detected only once. The V gene is TRBV7-9, the J gene TRBJ1-2, with 9 bases lining up with TRBD1. This CDR3 contains 13 residues. Unmatched junction bases numbered 4, after V lost 5 bases and J lost 6 bases. The germline gives CDR1 SEHNR, CDR2 FQNEAQ (reference sequence). The CDR3, as DNA: TGTGCCAGCAGCCAGGGACAGGGAGATGGCTACACCTTC. Residues: CASSQGQGDGYTF.

Comment on this clone: Other DNA sequences of this sample code for an identical CDR3. This chain joins TRBV15 and TRBJ1-5; D is uncertain. The CDR3 extends over 13 amino acids. Per the germline V gene, CDR1 is LNHNV and CDR2 is YYDKDF (reference sequence). V was shortened by 0 bases and J by 6 bases, with 6 bases between the two germline ends. CDR3 bases: TGTGCCACCAGCAGAGATAGTGGTCAGCCCCAGCATTTT. Translating it yields CATSRDSGQPQHF.

Regarding this clone: In the same sample, other DNA sequences code for this CDR3. This chain joins TRBV18 and TRBJ2-5, with TRBD1 as a possible D gene (6 bases). The CDR3 runs to 13 residues. V dropped 3 bases and J dropped 3 bases, with 8 bases sitting between them. Germline V CDR1 and CDR2: KGHSH, LQKENI. The CDR3 protein is CASSPPGEETQYF. For the CDR3, the DNA is TGTGCCAGCTCACCCCCAGGGGAAGAGACCCAGTACTTC.

The sample holds one count of this clone. The rearrangement uses TRBV28 and TRBJ1-6, with 8 bases lining up with TRBD1. The CDR3 covers 14 residues. The germline V gene has CDR1 MDHEN and CDR2 SYDVKM. V gave up 5 bases and J gave up 12 bases; unmatched junction bases: 9. This chain's CDR3 is CASSLDRELRPLHF. In DNA, the CDR3 is TGTGCCAGCAGTCTGGACAGGGAACTTCGACCCCTCCACTTT. The variable domain in full, with the rest retrieved from reference TRBV28 and TRBJ1-6, is DVKVTQSSRYLVKRTGEKVFLECVQDMDHENMFWYRQDPGLGLRLIYFSYDVKMKEKGDIPEGYSVSREKKERFSLILESASTNQTSMYLCASSLDRELRPLHFGNGTRLTVT.

This clone was seen a handful of times. This chain connects TRBV4-1 to TRBJ1-1, with D uncertain. V lost 4 bases and J lost 4, with 16 bases in between. Germline CDR1 is MGHRA and CDR2 is YSYEKL. This CDR3 has 15 residues. CDR3 sequence (DNA): TGCGCCAGCAGCCTAGGATTCGGGGATCCCACTGAAGCTTTCTTT. It encodes CASSLGFGDPTEAFF.

This rearrangement joins TRBV2 to TRBJ2-4, with 7 bases aligning to TRBD1. The CDR3 is 19 amino acids. V lost 4 bases to trimming and J lost 5 bases; unmatched junction nucleotides: 20. Germline V lookup: CDR1 SNHLY, CDR2 FYNNEI. This CDR3 reads CASSGVELGTARPQNIQYF. The CDR3 coding sequence is TGTGCCAGCAGTGGTGTCGAACTCGGGACAGCCAGACCCCAAAACATTCAGTACTTC.

This clone occurred a few times. This chain links TRBV5-4 with TRBJ1-5; tentative D call: TRBD1 (5 bases). The CDR3 covers 14 residues. From germline, CDR1 is SGHNT and CDR2 YYREEE (reference sequence). Trimming took 0 bases from V and 7 from J, leaving 11 bases between them. The CDR3 reads CASSLEGLGQPQHF. The CDR3, as DNA: TGTGCCAGCAGCTTGGAGGGGTTGGGACAGCCCCAGCATTTT.